This TCR beta chain was identified in a study of CD8+ T cells in alopecia areata. General study results and limits: Persistence during tofacitinib was seen for many expanded lesional clones in scalp and blood. How baseline CD8+ expansion relates to response remains uncertain (there was one nonresponder).

The sequencing template was cDNA reverse transcribed from extracted RNA. Generated by immunoSEQ multiplex PCR, the TCRdb table keeps only in-frame clones and is missing some. The sample shows some 220,000 clones, 50% to 70% of them seen only once. As regards this clone: Antigen specificity is unknown.

Treatment in this sample: oral pan-JAK inhibitor, 5-10 mg twice daily. The CDR3 length is 15 residues. Per the germline V gene, CDR1 is MGHRA and CDR2 is YSYEKL. V lost 0 bases to trimming and J lost 7 bases, with 13 bases between them. The source material was CD4+ T cells sorted from blood, sampled at week 4, from a patient treated with tofacitinib. The sequence derives from a human donor with alopecia areata. This chain joins TRBV4-1 and TRBJ2-1, with D possibly being TRBD1 (6 bases). The chain's CDR3 is CASSQDGAGVNEQFF. For the CDR3, the DNA is TGCGCCAGCAGCCAAGATGGTGCAGGGGTGAATGAGCAGTTCTTC.